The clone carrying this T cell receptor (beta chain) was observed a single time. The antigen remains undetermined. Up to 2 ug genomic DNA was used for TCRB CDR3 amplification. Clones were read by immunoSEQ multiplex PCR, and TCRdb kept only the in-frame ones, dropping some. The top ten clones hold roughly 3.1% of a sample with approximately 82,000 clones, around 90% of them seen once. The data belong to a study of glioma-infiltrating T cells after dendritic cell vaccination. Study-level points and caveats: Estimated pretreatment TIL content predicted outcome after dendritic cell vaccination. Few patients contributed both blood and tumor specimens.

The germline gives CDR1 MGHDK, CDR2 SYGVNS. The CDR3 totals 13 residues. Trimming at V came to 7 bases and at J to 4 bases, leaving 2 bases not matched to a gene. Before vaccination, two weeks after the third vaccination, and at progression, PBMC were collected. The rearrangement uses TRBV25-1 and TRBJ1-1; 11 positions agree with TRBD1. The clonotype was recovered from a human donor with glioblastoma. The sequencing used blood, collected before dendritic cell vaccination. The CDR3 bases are TGTGCCAGCAAAGGGACAGGGGGCACTGAAGCTTTCTTT. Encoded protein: CASKGTGGTEAFF.